These 7 T cell receptor beta chains were sequenced from one sample in a study of blood T cell repertoires in COVID-19. Some clones are missing from TCRdb's copy, which holds only in-frame ones; the method was immunoSEQ multiplex PCR. The data contain about 190,000 clones, about 88% of them singletons. Sequencing used peripheral blood. These receptors came from an older man with active or convalescent COVID-19.

This clone was counted a single time. The chain has TRBV30 and TRBJ2-2; 10 bases map to TRBD1. V gave up 5 bases and J gave up 4 bases; unmatched junction bases: 10. Germline CDR1 reads GTSNPN; CDR2 reads SVGIG (reference sequence). The CDR3 extends over 16 amino acids. CDR3 in amino acids: CAWRGGTGVVTGELFF. CDR3 nucleotide sequence: TGTGCCTGGCGGGGGGGGACAGGGGTAGTCACCGGGGAGCTGTTTTTT.

This clone has just a few counts. This sequence joins TRBV4-1 and TRBJ1-2; tentative D call: TRBD1 (5 bases). The CDR3 spans 16 residues. Germline-derived CDR1 and CDR2 are MGHRA and YSYEKL. The ends were cut back, 1 base at V and 7 bases at J, with 19 bases in the middle. CDR3 region: CASSQVRGTQIIGYTF. The CDR3 nucleotides read TGCGCCAGCAGCCAAGTACGAGGGACTCAAATTATTGGCTACACCTTC.

The chain couples TRBV9 to TRBJ2-4, with 7 bases matching TRBD2. The CDR3 runs to 14 residues. Per the germline V gene, CDR1 is SGDLS and CDR2 is YYNGEE. Losses at the gene ends were 0 bases for V and 6 bases for J; bases not matched to a gene: 3. CDR3 DNA: TGTGCCAGCAGCGTAGAGGCTAGCGGAAACATTCAGTACTTC. This encodes CASSVEASGNIQYF.

The chain employs TRBV5-1 and TRBJ2-5, with 8 bases matching TRBD1. The CDR3 has 16 residues. The ends lost 6 bases at V and 2 bases at J; junction bases unmatched: 12. CDR1 is SGHRS, CDR2 YFSETQ, per germline. The CDR3 bases are TGCGCCAGCACTCCCTTTCGACAGGGGCAGCAAGAGACCCAGTACTTC. It is translated as CASTPFRQGQQETQYF.

Concerning this clone itself: Other DNA sequences from this sample encode an identical CDR3 as well. The rearrangement links TRBV6-2 or TRBV6-3 to TRBJ1-2, with TRBD1 as a possible D gene (6 bases). The CDR3 extends over 15 amino acids. Trimming took off 0 bases at V and 6 bases at J, with 14 bases between the two ends. Per germline, CDR1 MNHEY and CDR2 SVGEGT. CDR3 loop: CASSYSPGQLNGYTF. CDR3 DNA: TGTGCCAGCAGTTACTCGCCGGGACAACTGAATGGCTACACCTTC.

This rearrangement joins TRBV3-1 (or the pseudogene TRBV3-2) to TRBJ1-1, with D unclear. Deletions cut 4 bases from V and 4 bases from J, with 13 bases between. Germline V CDR1 and CDR2: LGHDT, YNNKEL (reference sequence). The CDR3 loop spans 14 amino acids. This CDR3 reads CASSRVGGGTEAFF. As DNA, the CDR3 is TGTGCCAGCAGCCGAGTTGGTGGAGGCACTGAAGCTTTCTTT.

The chain combines TRBV30 with TRBJ1-3, with D uncertain. Trimming stripped 1 base from V and 4 bases from J, with 14 bases between. Germline CDR1 is GTSNPN and CDR2 is SVGIG (reference sequence). CDR3 length: 15 amino acids. The chain's CDR3 is CAWSGPGTAGNTIYF. CDR3 nucleotide sequence: TGTGCCTGGAGTGGACCGGGTACTGCGGGAAACACCATATATTTT.